These 20 T cell receptor beta chains share one sample of origin, sequenced in a study of T cells in Graves' hyperthyroidism and ophthalmopathy. TCR beta CDR3 region amplification was performed from RNA transcripts. A first-round RT-PCR of the TCR CDR3 used the HTBI primer set. TCRdb processed the multiplex PCR reads anew with MiXCR; each CDR3 protein has one entry. The repertoire consists of more than 500,000 distinct CDR3 sequences, with approximately 14% occurring once and the leading ten covering around 14%. Sequenced sample: blood. The receptors originated from a woman between 35 and 50 years old with Graves' hyperthyroidism.

Comment on this clonotype: A much larger clone differs from this one at a single base, so this may be a read error. For the CDR3, the DNA is TGCGCCAGCAGCTTGGGGCCGGACACCTACAATGAGCAGTTCTTC. Translated: CASSLGPDTYNEQFF. J is TRBJ2-1 and V is TRBV5-1, with D maybe TRBD1 (5 bases). The CDR3 is 15 amino acids. The ends were cut back, 0 bases at V and 2 bases at J, with 9 bases in the middle. Germline V gives CDR1 SGHRS, CDR2 YFSETQ.

This clonotype was seen many times. This chain uses TRBV7-9 with TRBJ1-3; 8 bases match TRBD1. Losses at the gene ends were 5 bases for V and 16 bases for J; bases not matched to a gene: 13. This CDR3 has 13 amino acids. Germline CDR1 SEHNR, CDR2 FQNEAQ (reference sequence). The CDR3 nucleotides are TGTGCCAGCAGCCCCCTCCCTGGACAGGGAGGGTATTTT. Its protein product is CASSPLPGQGGYF.

In its sample, this clonotype was seen a few times. The chain employs TRBV6-1 and TRBJ1-5; 9 nucleotides align to TRBD1. Germline-derived CDR1 and CDR2 are MNHNS and SASEGT. With 7 bases clipped from V and 6 bases from J, the junction kept 13 bases outside the gene matches. The CDR3 runs 16 residues. For the CDR3, the DNA is TGTGCCAGCAAATCCCCCGGTACAGGGGGCATTCAGCCCCAGCATTTT. Its translation: CASKSPGTGGIQPQHF.

There are many counts of this clonotype. The J gene is TRBJ2-3, the V gene TRBV5-1, with TRBD1 identical over 7 bases. Germline CDR1 is SGHRS and CDR2 is YFSETQ. The V gene end was trimmed by 4 bases and the J gene end by 6 bases; junction bases not matched to a gene: 17. CDR3 length: 17 amino acids. The CDR3 protein is CASSLAYRGGGEDTQYF. CDR3 DNA: TGCGCCAGCAGCCTGGCCTACAGGGGTGGGGGTGAGGATACGCAGTATTTT. The full variable domain, in which reference TRBV5-1 and TRBJ2-3 provide the parts outside the CDR3, is KAGVTQTPRYLIKTRGQQVTLSCSPISGHRSVSWYQQTPGQGLQFLFEYFSETQRNKGNFPGRFSGRQFSNSRSEMNVSTLELGDSALYLCASSLAYRGGGEDTQYFGPGTRLTVL.

This chain links TRBV11-1 with TRBJ2-2, with D possibly called TRBD1 or TRBD2 (5 bases each). CDR1 and CDR2 from the germline V gene are SGHAT and FQDESV (reference sequence). There are 16 residues in the CDR3. Trimming stripped 5 bases from V and 7 bases from J, with 20 bases between. CDR3 coding DNA: TGTGCCAGCAGCAGGAGCAGGGACGGGGCGTACGGGGAGCTGTTTTTT. Encoded protein: CASSRSRDGAYGELFF. The full variable domain, completed using reference TRBV11-1 and TRBJ2-2, is EAEVAQSPRYKITEKSQAVAFWCDPISGHATLYWYRQILGQGPELLVQFQDESVVDDSQLPKDRFSAERLKGVDSTLKIQPAELGDSAMYLCASSRSRDGAYGELFFGEGSRLTVL.

Comments on this clonotype: This may come from a read error, since a much larger clone is one base off. The chain is built from TRBV27 and TRBJ2-1; TRBD1 agrees at 9 bases. This CDR3 is 17 amino acids long. Germline loops: CDR1 MNHEY, CDR2 SMNVEV (reference sequence). The CDR3 bases are TGTGCCAGCAGTTCACAACCACCCGGGACAGGGTACAATGAGCGGTTCTTC. Protein: CASSSQPPGTGYNERFF.

The sample holds many counts of this clonotype. The rearrangement joins TRBV28 to TRBJ1-3, with a tentative D call TRBD1 (5 bases). The CDR3 extends over 16 amino acids. Germline V CDR1 and CDR2: MDHEN, SYDVKM. V was trimmed by 4 bases and J by 2 bases, leaving 15 bases between them. The CDR3 nucleotides read TGTGCCAGCAGTTCTCCGGCTGGGGGAGCTGGAAACACCATATATTTT. It codes for CASSSPAGGAGNTIYF.

The chain has TRBV5-1 and TRBJ1-1; D ambiguous. V shed 1 base and J shed 5 bases, with 9 bases lying between them. The CDR3 contains 13 residues. The germline V gene has CDR1 SGHRS and CDR2 YFSETQ. The CDR3 region has the DNA TGCGCCAGCAGCTTGTCGAGTCAAACTGAAGCTTTCTTT. It is translated as CASSLSSQTEAFF.

At least ten counts were recorded for this clonotype. V is TRBV12-3 or TRBV12-4 and J is TRBJ2-5; D remains unclear. V dropped 0 bases and J dropped 2 bases, with 10 bases sitting between them. The CDR3 contains 15 residues. CDR3 in amino acids: CASSLALFEQETQYF. CDR3 nucleotides: TGTGCCAGCAGTTTAGCGCTCTTCGAACAAGAGACCCAGTACTTC.

The chain couples TRBV6-1 to TRBJ1-6, with no clear D. V was trimmed by 9 bases and J by 7 bases, leaving 7 bases between them. CDR3 length: 11 amino acids. The germline V gene has CDR1 MNHNS and CDR2 SASEGT. The CDR3 DNA sequence: TGTGCCAGTAAAGGGAATTCACCCCTCCACTTT. Amino acid sequence: CASKGNSPLHF.

This clonotype has at least ten counts. The rearrangement joins TRBV11-2 to TRBJ2-7, with D hard to call. Germline assignment: CDR1 SGHAT and CDR2 FQNNGV. With 8 bases removed from V and 4 bases from J, the gap between germline ends came to 6 bases. The CDR3 consists of 10 residues. The CDR3 nucleotides read TGTGCCAGCGGAAAATACGAGCAGTACTTC. As protein: CASGKYEQYF.

The sample holds one count of this clonotype. Given a much more abundant clone one base away, this may be a read error. V and J are TRBV15 and TRBJ2-1; perhaps TRBD1 as D (6 bases). The CDR3 extends over 15 amino acids. The germline CDR1 and CDR2 sequences are LNHNV and YYDKDF (reference sequence). Trimming removed 1 base from V and 3 bases from J, with 10 bases in between. CDR3 in DNA: TGTGCCACCAGCAGAGGGGACACCAGCTACAATGAGCAGTTCTTC. Its protein product is CATSRGDTSYNEQFF.

This clonotype was picked up a small number of times. J is TRBJ2-1 and V is TRBV7-9; TRBD1 matches at 7 bases. V gave up 4 bases and J gave up 7 bases; unmatched junction bases: 10. The CDR3 extends over 15 amino acids. Germline CDR1 reads SEHNR; CDR2 reads FQNEAQ (reference sequence). The CDR3 bases are TGTGCCAGCAGCTACCCGGGACAGAGAGGGAATGAGCAGTTCTTC. It translates to CASSYPGQRGNEQFF. Looking up the rest from reference TRBV7-9 and TRBJ2-1 gives the full variable domain: DTGVSQNPRHKITKRGQNVTFRCDPISEHNRLYWYRQTLGQGPEFLTYFQNEAQLEKSRLLSDRFSAERPKGSFSTLEIQRTEQGDSAMYLCASSYPGQRGNEQFFGPGTRLTVL.

This clonotype has a count of ten or more. CDR3 in DNA: TGTGCCAGCAGGGGACTAGCGGGAGCCAATGAGCAGTTCTTC. It translates to CASRGLAGANEQFF. J is TRBJ2-1 and V is TRBV2; the match to TRBD2 covers 14 bases. With 6 bases clipped from V and 6 bases from J, the junction kept 1 base outside the gene matches. This CDR3 region has 14 residues. Germline CDR1 and CDR2: SNHLY and FYNNEI.

The rearrangement joins TRBV9 to TRBJ2-1; 9 nucleotides line up with TRBD1. CDR1 and CDR2 from the germline V gene are SGDLS and YYNGEE. The CDR3 has 15 residues. Trimming at V came to 3 bases and at J to 4 bases, leaving 5 bases not matched to a gene. In DNA, the CDR3 is TGTGCCAGCAGCGCGGGACAGGGAGGATACAATGAGCAGTTCTTC. Translating it yields CASSAGQGGYNEQFF.

The J gene is TRBJ2-2, the V gene TRBV6-1; D remains unclear. Germline-derived CDR1 and CDR2 are MNHNS and SASEGT. The CDR3 has 14 residues. Trimming shortened V by 5 bases and J by 4 bases, and 11 bases separated the two germline ends. The DNA for the CDR3 is TGTGCCAGCAGTATGAACAGAGTCACCGGGGAGCTGTTTTTT. Protein sequence: CASSMNRVTGELFF.

This clonotype showed up just once. This chain links TRBV19 with TRBJ1-5; D remains unclear. V lost 3 bases and J lost 3, with 15 bases in between. Germline V lookup: CDR1 LNHDA, CDR2 SQIVND (reference sequence). The CDR3 extends over 16 amino acids. Here the CDR3 DNA reads TGTGCCAGTAGTATTCGCGCCGGACTCTTCAATCAGCCCCAGCATTTT. Translated, it gives CASSIRAGLFNQPQHF.

There are a few counts of this clonotype. The V gene is TRBV24-1, the J gene TRBJ2-6, with D unresolved. V gave up 1 base and J gave up 2 bases, with 5 bases separating them. CDR3 length: 15 residues. Germline CDR1 is KGHDR and CDR2 is SFDVKD. The DNA of the CDR3 is TGTGCCACCAGTGATTTCGCAGCTGGGGCCAACGTCCTGACTTTC. Protein product: CATSDFAAGANVLTF.

Ten or more counts support this clonotype. The chain joins TRBV6-1 to TRBJ2-7; 9 bases agree with TRBD1. The ends lost 6 bases at V and 2 bases at J; junction bases unmatched: 8. CDR1 MNHNS and CDR2 SASEGT come from the germline V gene. The CDR3 is made up of 15 amino acids. CDR3 sequence (DNA): TGTGCCAGCAGCCCCCGGGACAGGGAGCCCTACGAGCAGTACTTC. It translates to CASSPRDREPYEQYF.

This clonotype appeared a few times. This chain joins TRBV19 and TRBJ1-5; 8 nucleotides match TRBD1. V dropped 4 bases and J dropped 0; count of bases not matched to a gene: 8. CDR3 size: 17 residues. Germline V gives CDR1 LNHDA, CDR2 SQIVND (reference sequence). The CDR3 sequence is CASSRETGGYSNQPQHF. The CDR3 region has the DNA TGTGCCAGTAGTAGAGAAACAGGGGGGTATAGCAATCAGCCCCAGCATTTT.